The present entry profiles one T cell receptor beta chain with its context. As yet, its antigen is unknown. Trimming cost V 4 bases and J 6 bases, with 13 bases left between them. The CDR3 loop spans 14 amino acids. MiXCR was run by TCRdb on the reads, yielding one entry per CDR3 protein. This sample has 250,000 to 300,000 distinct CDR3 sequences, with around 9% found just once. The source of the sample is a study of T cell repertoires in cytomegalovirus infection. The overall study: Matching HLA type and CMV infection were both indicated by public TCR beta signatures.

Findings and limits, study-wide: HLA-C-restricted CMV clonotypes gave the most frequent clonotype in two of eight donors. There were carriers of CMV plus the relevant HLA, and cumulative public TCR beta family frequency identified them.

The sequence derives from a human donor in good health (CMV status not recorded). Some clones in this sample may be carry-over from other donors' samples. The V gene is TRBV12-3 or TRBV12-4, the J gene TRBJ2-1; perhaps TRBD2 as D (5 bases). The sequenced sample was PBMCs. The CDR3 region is CASSSGIAINEQFF. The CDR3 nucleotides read TGTGCCAGCAGTTCCGGGATAGCTATCAATGAGCAGTTCTTC.